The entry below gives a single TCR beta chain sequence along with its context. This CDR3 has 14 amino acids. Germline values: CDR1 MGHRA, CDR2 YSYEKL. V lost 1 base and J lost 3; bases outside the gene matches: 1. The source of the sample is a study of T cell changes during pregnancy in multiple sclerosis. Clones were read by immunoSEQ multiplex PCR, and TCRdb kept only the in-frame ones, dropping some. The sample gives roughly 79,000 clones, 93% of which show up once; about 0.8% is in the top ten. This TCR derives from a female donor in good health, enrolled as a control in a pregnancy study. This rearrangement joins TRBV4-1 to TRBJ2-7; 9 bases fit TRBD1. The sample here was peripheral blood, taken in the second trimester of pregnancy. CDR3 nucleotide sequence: TGCGCCAGCAGCCAAGGACAGGGGGTCTACGAGCAGTACTTC. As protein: CASSQGQGVYEQYF.